Shown below are 5 T cell receptor beta chains from a single sample sequenced in a study of shared clonotypes between healthy human individuals (TCRdb year 2020). The library was prepared using the immunoSEQ multiplex PCR assay. The clones in this table, taken by TCRdb from immuneACCESS, are in-frame only. Not every clone is retained; where verified, under half of the shortfall comes from an unresolved V gene, and the cause of the rest is unknown. The sample records about 2.2 million clones, about 93% of which are singletons. The ten largest clones add up to around 1.7% of the sample. For the CD8 naive samples, CD45RO-negative cells were positively selected for CCR7, yielding a CD45RA+CCR7+ population from which TemRA cells were excluded. The sample was naive CD8+ T cells from PBMCs. In the paper's terms, the cell subset or site label means: CD45RA+CCR7+. The receptor source for this set is a man aged 18 to 30 in good health. Some clones in this sample may be carry-over from other donors' samples.

The chain couples TRBV6-1 to TRBJ1-4; 7 bases map to TRBD1. Germline CDR1 is MNHNS and CDR2 is SASEGT. CDR3 length equals 16 residues. V shed 3 bases, J shed 0 bases, and the junction held 4 bases outside the gene matches. The CDR3 loop is CASSDTDRATNEKLFF. As DNA, the CDR3 is TGTGCCAGCAGTGACACAGACAGGGCAACTAATGAAAAACTGTTTTTT.

The CDR3, as DNA: TGTGCCAGCAGGAGGACAGGATACGAGCAGTACTTC. Its protein product is CASRRTGYEQYF. The chain links TRBV6-1 to TRBJ2-7; 7 bases match TRBD1. This CDR3 spans 12 amino acids. V trimming: 6 bases; J trimming: 4 bases; junction bases outside the gene matches: 3. Germline CDR1 MNHNS, CDR2 SASEGT.

CDR3 protein: CASMAARDNEQFF. The CDR3 DNA reads as TGTGCCAGCATGGCGGCCAGGGACAATGAGCAGTTCTTC. J is TRBJ2-1 and V is TRBV27, with D possibly being TRBD1 (5 bases). From germline, CDR1 is MNHEY and CDR2 SMNVEV (reference sequence). The ends were cut back, 7 bases at V and 5 bases at J, with 12 bases in the middle. This CDR3 has 13 amino acids.

Concerning this clone: Other DNA sequences in the same sample also yield this CDR3. The genes are TRBV7-9 and TRBJ2-1; 9 bases line up with TRBD1. The CDR3 is 14 residues long. The V gene's germline CDR1 is SEHNR and CDR2 FQNEAQ (reference sequence). J gave up 4 bases and V 5 bases, and 3 bases lay outside the gene matches. The DNA of the CDR3 is TGTGCCAGCAGCCCAGGACAGGGGTACAATGAGCAGTTCTTC. Translated: CASSPGQGYNEQFF. The complete variable domain, with remaining parts taken from reference TRBV7-9 and TRBJ2-1, reads DTGVSQNPRHKITKRGQNVTFRCDPISEHNRLYWYRQTLGQGPEFLTYFQNEAQLEKSRLLSDRFSAERPKGSFSTLEIQRTEQGDSAMYLCASSPGQGYNEQFFGPGTRLTVL.

V gene TRBV5-8 combines with J gene TRBJ2-1; no firm D call. The CDR3 is 14 amino acids. Trimming took off 1 base at V and 3 bases at J, with 8 bases between the two ends. Germline loops: CDR1 SGHTS, CDR2 YDEGEE. CDR3 nucleotide sequence: TGTGCCAGCAGCTTGACAGAGATCTACAATGAGCAGTTCTTC. Translation: CASSLTEIYNEQFF. Combining the CDR3 with reference TRBV5-8 and TRBJ2-1 gives the whole variable domain EAGVTQSPTHLIKTRGQQATLRCSPISGHTSVYWYQQALGLGLQFLLWYDEGEERNRGNFPPRFSGRQFPNYSSELNVNALELEDSALYLCASSLTEIYNEQFFGPGTRLTVL.